Listed below are T cell receptor beta chains from one sample, sequenced in a study of metastatic and nonmetastatic thyroid tumors. TCRdb reprocessed the PCR reads using MiXCR. The sample includes roughly 18,000 clones, about 32% of them seen just once. Sequencing input: tumor tissue. Every receptor here comes from a male donor with papillary thyroid cancer or a benign thyroid nodule (not recorded which). Some clones in this sample may be carry-over from other donors' samples. Both conserved end residues are part of each CDR3. The order of the fields is D gene, J gene, V gene, clone size, CDR3 DNA, CDR3 protein. D genes are given only for firm matches. Only part of the rows carry a size: once, few, many, or a class if the clone is expanded.

. | TRBJ1-2 | TRBV24-1 | . | TGTGCCACCAGTGGTGCTTCCTATGGCTACACCTTC | CATSGASYGYTF
. | TRBJ1-1 | TRBV7-2 | few | TGTGCCAGCAGCCCGGACAGTGAAGCTTTCTTT | CASSPDSEAFF
. | TRBJ2-3 | TRBV15 | medium-sized | TGTGCCACCAGCAGAGAGCGGGATTTGGATACGCAGTATTTT | CATSRERDLDTQYF
TRBD2 | TRBJ2-1 | TRBV7-8 | . | TGTGCCAGCAGCTTACAGGACCCCTGGGCTAGCGGGAATGAGCAGTTCTTC | CASSLQDPWASGNEQFF
TRBD1 | TRBJ1-2 | TRBV16 | many | TGTGCCAGCAGCCAAGGACAGGGCTATGGCTACACCTTC | CASSQGQGYGYTF
. | TRBJ1-5 | TRBV28 | . | TGTGCCACCCGGGGGGTGGGATATCAGCCCCAGCATTTT | CATRGVGYQPQHF
. | TRBJ2-1 | TRBV11-2 | few | TGTGCCAGCAGCACCGGACGAGGGGGAAGAACTTACAATGAGCAGTTCTTC | CASSTGRGGRTYNEQFF
TRBD1 | TRBJ2-7 | TRBV7-2 | few | TGTGCCAGCAGCTTAGGCCCGACAGGGCGGTACGAGCAGTACTTC | CASSLGPTGRYEQYF
TRBD2 | TRBJ2-1 | TRBV4-2 | many | TGTGCCAGCAGCCAAGCCCCCGCCGCTAGCGGGGGGGAGGAGCAGTTCTTC | CASSQAPAASGGEEQFF
. | TRBJ2-7 | TRBV6-5 | few | TGTGCCAGCAGTACTCAATGGGACACCGGTTTAGGTGAGCAGTACTTC | CASSTQWDTGLGEQYF
. | TRBJ1-3 | TRBV29-1 | medium-sized | TGCAGCGTTAATTTCGGGGATAGAAACACCATATATTTT | CSVNFGDRNTIYF
TRBD2 | TRBJ2-3 | TRBV12-3/TRBV12-4 | medium-sized | TGTGCCAGCAGTTTAGCTGCTAGCGGTCAAGATACGCAGTATTTT | CASSLAASGQDTQYF
. | TRBJ2-5 | TRBV18 | many | TGTGCCAGCTCACCACGTTCTGGGAGGCCGGATGAAACCCAGTACTTC | CASSPRSGRPDETQYF
TRBD2 | TRBJ2-1 | TRBV4-3 | . | TGCGCCCGGAATGCGGTAGCGGGACCCAATGAGCAGTTCTTC | CARNAVAGPNEQFF
. | TRBJ2-7 | TRBV6-5 | medium-sized | TGTGCCAGCAGCGCCAAGGGGGGTGGAGCAGGGGCTGCGTACGAGCAGTACTTC | CASSAKGGGAGAAYEQYF
. | TRBJ1-6 | TRBV9 | . | TGTGCCAGCAGCCTATCCCCGAGTTCACCCCTCCACTTT | CASSLSPSSPLHF
TRBD1 | TRBJ1-5 | TRBV12-3/TRBV12-4 | . | TGTGCCTGCAGTCAGGGGGCTTATCAGCCCCAGCATTTT | CACSQGAYQPQHF
. | TRBJ1-3 | TRBV5-1 | many | TGCGCCAGCAGCCCAAACTCCGGGGAGGACACCATATATTTT | CASSPNSGEDTIYF
TRBD1 | TRBJ2-2 | TRBV5-1 | . | TGCGCCAGTAAGACAGGGGCATCGGGCGGGGAGCTGTTTTTT | CASKTGASGGELFF
TRBD1 | TRBJ1-1 | TRBV7-8 | many | TGTGCCAGCAGCTTGTCCCCCATCGGACAGGGAGCTTTCTTT | CASSLSPIGQGAFF
TRBD1 | TRBJ1-2 | TRBV6-1 | . | TGTGCCAGCACACGGGGAACAGGGGGCCATGGCTACACCTTC | CASTRGTGGHGYTF
. | TRBJ2-6 | TRBV18 | few | TGTGCCAGCTCACCTGAGTTGACGGGGGCCAACGTCCTGACTTTC | CASSPELTGANVLTF
. | TRBJ1-2 | TRBV7-9 | medium-sized | TGTGCCAGCAGCTTAGCGGGGTACGGCTACACCTTC | CASSLAGYGYTF
. | TRBJ2-1 | TRBV20-1 | . | TGCAGTGCTCCCAACCTTATGTCAGGGGAGCAGTTCTTC | CSAPNLMSGEQFF
TRBD2 | TRBJ2-7 | TRBV19 | few | TGTGCCAGTAGTGTCTCGGCGGGAGGAACGTACGAGCAGTACTTC | CASSVSAGGTYEQYF
. | TRBJ2-3 | TRBV7-2 | . | TGTGCCAGCAGCTTAGCGGGGTTGACAGATACGCAGTATTTT | CASSLAGLTDTQYF
. | TRBJ2-7 | TRBV13 | . | TGTGCCAGCAGCTTGGTCGAGCAGTACTTC | CASSLVEQYF
. | TRBJ2-7 | TRBV13 | many | TGTGCCAGCAGCTTAGTGGGGCGTATCGAGCAGTACTTC | CASSLVGRIEQYF
TRBD1 | TRBJ1-5 | TRBV2 | many | TGTGCCAGCAGCCCCCAGCGGGCAGGGGGACAGCCCCAGCATTTT | CASSPQRAGGQPQHF
TRBD2 | TRBJ2-2 | TRBV5-1 | few | TGCGCCAGCAGCTTCCTGGCGGGGGACACCGGGGAGCTGTTTTTT | CASSFLAGDTGELFF
. | TRBJ2-1 | TRBV12-3/TRBV12-4 | . | TGTGCCAGCCGTTTCGATAACTCGGCAGGCGAAACACATGAGCAGTTCTTC | CASRFDNSAGETHEQFF
. | TRBJ1-1 | TRBV6-1 | . | TGTGCCGGCAGGAGGGACTCTTGGAACACTGAAGCTTTATTT | CAGRRDSWNTEALF
TRBD1 | TRBJ1-1 | TRBV5-1 | medium-sized | TGCGCCAGCAGCTCACAGGGGGAGGGCAGTGAAGCTTTCTTT | CASSSQGEGSEAFF
TRBD2 | TRBJ2-1 | TRBV6-1 | few | TGTGCCAGCAGTCCCGGGACTAGCGGGAGGCGGGAGCAGTTCTTC | CASSPGTSGRREQFF
. | TRBJ1-5 | TRBV9 | . | TGTGCCAGCAGCGTAGGTATAGGGAATCAGCCCCAGCATTTT | CASSVGIGNQPQHF
. | TRBJ2-7 | TRBV5-1 | . | TGCGCCAGCAGCTTAGGCGACCTCCTCTCCTACGAGCAGTACTTC | CASSLGDLLSYEQYF
TRBD1 | TRBJ2-7 | TRBV12-3/TRBV12-4 | . | TGTGCCCGGAGTTTCGGGCAGGGGGCCTACGAGCAGTACTTC | CARSFGQGAYEQYF
TRBD2 | TRBJ2-7 | TRBV6-1 | few | TGTGCCAGCAGACAACTCCGGGAGGCCTACGAGCAGTACTTC | CASRQLREAYEQYF
. | TRBJ2-3 | TRBV2 | many | TGTGCCAGCATCCGACTACAAAACACAGATACGCAGTATTTT | CASIRLQNTDTQYF
TRBD1 | TRBJ2-3 | TRBV12-5 | many | TGTGCTAGTGGTTTAGGGACAGGGGTAGCAGATACGCAGTATTTT | CASGLGTGVADTQYF
TRBD2 | TRBJ2-5 | TRBV11-2 | many | TGTGCCAGCAGCGCCGGCCAGCGGGAGCGAGAGACCCAGTACTTC | CASSAGQRERETQYF
TRBD2 | TRBJ2-3 | TRBV2 | many | TGTGCCAGCAGTGAATACGCGGGAGGTACGCAGTATTTT | CASSEYAGGTQYF
. | TRBJ1-3 | TRBV11-2 | many | TGTGCCAGCAGCTCGGGGGGGGGAAACACCATATATTTT | CASSSGGGNTIYF
. | TRBJ2-5 | TRBV11-2 | many | TGTGCCAGCAGCTTAGACGGAGGGTCCCAAGAGACCCAGTACTTC | CASSLDGGSQETQYF
. | TRBJ2-2 | TRBV6-5 | medium-sized | TGTGCCAGCAGTTACTCGAGATCTACCGGGGAGCTGTTTTTT | CASSYSRSTGELFF
TRBD1 | TRBJ1-2 | TRBV5-6 | . | TGTGCCAGCATCTTGGGACAGTCTAACTATGGCAACACCTTC | CASILGQSNYGNTF
. | TRBJ2-1 | TRBV12-3/TRBV12-4 | . | TGTGCCAGCTGCTTGGACAGACTGTTCGATGAGCAGTTCTTC | CASCLDRLFDEQFF
. | TRBJ2-3 | TRBV19 | many | TGTGCCAGTAGGAGAACGGGTGTCACAGATACGCAGTATTTT | CASRRTGVTDTQYF
. | TRBJ1-3 | TRBV9 | many | TGTGCCAGCAGCGTACGAGGAACTGGAAACACCATATATTTT | CASSVRGTGNTIYF
. | TRBJ1-2 | TRBV6-1 | . | TGTGCCAGCAGGCTAGGGAGCGCGCCTCTGGGTGGCTACACCTTC | CASRLGSAPLGGYTF
TRBD2 | TRBJ2-7 | TRBV9 | once | TGTGCCAGCAGCCCCCGGACTAGCTTCGAGCAGTACTTC | CASSPRTSFEQYF
TRBD2 | TRBJ2-5 | TRBV7-2 | . | TGTGCCAGCAGCTTATCAAGGACTAGCGAAGAGAACCAGTACTTC | CASSLSRTSEENQYF